This passage covers 17 T cell receptor beta chains from one sample sequenced in a study of TIL therapy for anti-PD-1-resistant metastatic lung cancer. Noted time point: pre-treatment sample, taken before nivolumab and TIL therapy. The immunoSEQ assay was v3. TCRdb's table, derived via immunoSEQ multiplex PCR, lists solely in-frame clones and lacks some. Among 57,000 or so clones listed, roughly 84% were seen once. The starting material was blood, obtained at baseline. These receptor sequences come from a person aged 25-85 years with non-small cell lung cancer.

The V call is TRBV4-1, the J call TRBJ2-7; 14 bases are a match to TRBD2. From germline, CDR1 is MGHRA and CDR2 YSYEKL. This CDR3 region has 20 residues. V lost 1 base and J lost 4; bases outside the gene matches: 15. The CDR3 sequence: CASSQVGIPGLAGDRYEQYF. CDR3 DNA: TGCGCCAGCAGCCAAGTGGGGATTCCGGGACTAGCGGGAGACCGGTACGAGCAGTACTTC.

The gene calls are TRBV14 and TRBJ2-1; D is possibly TRBD1 or TRBD2 (7 bases each). The CDR3 runs to 20 residues. CDR1 and CDR2 (germline): SGHDN, FVKESK. V lost 6 bases, J lost 3 bases, and 30 bases lay in between. In DNA form, the CDR3 reads TGTGCCAGCAGTTTGCGGGGGTCCCAGATCGCCGGGACAGACTACAATGAGCAGTTCTTC. It yields the protein CASSLRGSQIAGTDYNEQFF.

This rearrangement joins TRBV4-1 to TRBJ2-7, with TRBD2 identical over 12 bases. Germline CDR1 and CDR2: MGHRA and YSYEKL. This CDR3 spans 15 amino acids. The ends lost 2 bases at V and 4 bases at J; junction bases unmatched: 3. DNA of the CDR3: TGCGCCAGCAGCCAAAGGACTAGCGGGGAATACGAGCAGTACTTC. Translating gives CASSQRTSGEYEQYF.

The chain is built from TRBV21-1 and TRBJ1-1; the table's D gene call, TRBD1, was not cross checked with the DNA. TRBV21-1 is listed as a pseudogene. This CDR3 is 15 amino acids long. CDR3 loop: CASSALQGARTEAFF. CDR3 sequence (DNA): TGTGCCAGCAGCGCGCTACAGGGGGCAAGGACTGAAGCTTTCTTT.

This chain connects TRBV2 to TRBJ2-3; 7 nucleotides agree with TRBD1. CDR3 length: 15 amino acids. After removal of 6 bases from V and 7 bases from J, the junction contained 13 bases not matched to a gene. The V gene's germline CDR1 is SNHLY and CDR2 FYNNEI. The DNA for the CDR3 is TGTGCCAGCAGCCCTAGGGAGCAGGGGGAAAATACGCAGTATTTT. Translated: CASSPREQGENTQYF.

This clone was detected only once. The chain carries TRBV18 and TRBJ1-6, with 9 bases fitting TRBD1. CDR3 size: 14 residues. CDR1 KGHSH and CDR2 LQKENI come from the germline V gene. V shed 6 bases and J 10 bases; nucleotides not matched to a gene: 7. The CDR3 nucleotides read TGTGCCAGCTCCCGGACAGGGGAACACTCACCCCTCCACTTT. Its protein product is CASSRTGEHSPLHF.

The chain recombines TRBV2 with TRBJ2-4; TRBD1 aligns across 7 bases. The CDR3 length is 16 residues. Germline loops: CDR1 SNHLY, CDR2 FYNNEI. J was trimmed by 8 bases and V by 3 bases; bases with no gene match: 13. CDR3 loop: CASSDRQDRERDIQYF. The DNA for the CDR3 is TGTGCCAGCAGTGATCGCCAAGACAGGGAGAGAGACATTCAGTACTTC.

In this sample, this clone turned up a few times. This rearrangement joins TRBV7-9 to TRBJ2-2; 7 bases are a match to TRBD2. CDR3 size: 16 residues. Germline CDR1 is SEHNR and CDR2 is FQNEAQ (reference sequence). V lost 5 bases and J lost 2; bases outside the gene matches: 8. The CDR3 spells CASSPPTSLNTGELFF. The CDR3, as DNA: TGTGCCAGCAGCCCCCCGACTAGCTTAAACACCGGGGAGCTGTTTTTT.

The chain links TRBV5-6 to TRBJ1-2; D unclear. The CDR3 is 14 residues long. Germline V gene sequence: CDR1 SGHDT, CDR2 YYEEEE. V lost 0 bases and J 1 base, leaving 7 bases between the germline ends. The CDR3 sequence: CASSLDGNNYGYTF. The CDR3 DNA sequence: TGTGCCAGCAGCTTGGACGGGAATAACTATGGCTACACCTTC.

J is TRBJ1-6 and V is TRBV6-5, with D hard to call. The ends were cut back, 0 bases at V and 7 bases at J, with 7 bases in the middle. The CDR3 runs 14 residues. Germline V gene lookup returns CDR1 MNHEY and CDR2 SVGAGI. CDR3 amino acids: CASSYSTGNSPLHF. The CDR3, as DNA: TGTGCCAGCAGTTACTCGACGGGGAATTCACCCCTCCACTTT.

J is TRBJ1-2 and V is TRBV2; D not certain. CDR1 SNHLY and CDR2 FYNNEI come from the germline V gene. V lost 3 bases, J lost 5 bases, and 13 bases lay in between. The CDR3 sequence is 14 residues long. CDR3 protein: CASSDKGMEYGYTF. The CDR3 region has the DNA TGTGCCAGCAGTGATAAAGGGATGGAGTATGGCTACACCTTC.

The chain is built from TRBV28 and TRBJ1-5, with 7 positions matching TRBD1. The CDR3 runs to 13 residues. The germline V gene encodes CDR1 MDHEN and CDR2 SYDVKM. J gave up 6 bases and V 7 bases, and 6 bases lay outside the gene matches. CDR3 sequence: CASTPGTVQPQHF. The CDR3 DNA reads as TGTGCCAGCACCCCGGGGACAGTTCAGCCCCAGCATTTT.

This clone was detected only once. The V gene is TRBV30, the J gene TRBJ1-5, with TRBD1 as a possible D gene (5 bases). Germline values: CDR1 GTSNPN, CDR2 SVGIG (reference sequence). The CDR3 covers 14 residues. Trimming took 0 bases from V and 4 from J, leaving 10 bases between them. The CDR3 region is CAWSVTGGNQPQHF. CDR3 coding DNA: TGTGCCTGGAGTGTCACGGGGGGGAATCAGCCCCAGCATTTT.

This rearrangement joins TRBV28 to TRBJ1-6; D unclear. The CDR3 length is 13 residues. V lost 5 bases to trimming and J lost 12 bases, with 14 bases between them. In germline, CDR1 is MDHEN, CDR2 SYDVKM. The CDR3: CASSPNMRLPLHF. In DNA, the CDR3 is TGTGCCAGCAGTCCCAATATGCGCCTACCCCTCCACTTT.

The CDR3 here is CASSERGYEQYF. CDR3 in DNA: TGTGCCAGCAGCGAGCGGGGCTACGAGCAGTACTTC. The gene calls are TRBV7-6 and TRBJ2-7; 7 bases align to TRBD2. V lost 5 bases to trimming and J lost 3 bases; unmatched junction nucleotides: 1. The CDR3 is 12 residues long. Germline V gene data show CDR1 as SGHVS and CDR2 as FNYEAQ. The full variable domain, its missing parts supplied by reference TRBV7-6 and TRBJ2-7, is GAGVSQSPRYKVTKRGQDVALRCDPISGHVSLYWYRQALGQGPEFLTYFNYEAQQDKSGLPNDRFSAERPEGSISTLTIQRTEQRDSAMYRCASSERGYEQYFGPGTRLTVT.

This rearrangement joins TRBV19 to TRBJ2-1; D uncertain. CDR1 LNHDA and CDR2 SQIVND come from the germline V gene (reference sequence). CDR3 length equals 14 residues. V lost 2 bases to trimming and J lost 2 bases, with 7 bases between them. The CDR3 region is CASSITEAYNEQFF. CDR3 DNA: TGTGCCAGTAGTATAACGGAAGCCTACAATGAGCAGTTCTTC.

This clone was recorded once. The chain employs TRBV29-1 and TRBJ1-1, with TRBD1 as a possible D gene (5 bases). Germline V lookup: CDR1 SQVTM, CDR2 ANQGSEA. Trimming cost V 6 bases and J 1 base, with 9 bases left between them. The CDR3 is made up of 12 amino acids. The CDR3 loop reads CSVGGTNTEAFF. As DNA, the CDR3 is TGCAGCGTGGGAGGGACGAACACTGAAGCTTTCTTT.